The 2 T cell receptor beta chains given below trace back to one sample, sequenced in a study of CD8+ T cells in alopecia areata. cDNA prepared by RNA extraction and subsequent reverse transcription served as the template for sequencing. The table came from immunoSEQ multiplex PCR; TCRdb's copy has only in-frame clones and leaves some out. The sample has around 21,000 clones; over 50% are singletons. Treatment reported: oral pan-JAK inhibitor, 5-10 mg twice daily. Specimens obtained from alopecia areata patients comprised lesional scalp punch biopsies and peripheral blood. Sequencing was performed on skin, taken at week 4, from a patient treated with tofacitinib. The origin of the receptors is a human donor with alopecia areata.

J is TRBJ1-1 and V is TRBV5-1; D gene uncertain. This CDR3 comprises 15 residues. V was trimmed by 0 bases and J by 5 bases, leaving 14 bases between them. Germline CDR1 reads SGHRS; CDR2 reads YFSETQ. CDR3 nucleotides: TGCGCCAGCAGCTTGGTGTGGAATCCCAAGACTGAAGCTTTCTTT. Translated, it gives CASSLVWNPKTEAFF.

Within the sample, this clone is large. Its ends do not fully match the called genes, so a read error is possible. This sequence joins TRBV4-1 and TRBJ1-1; TRBD1 aligns across 8 bases. Germline-derived CDR1 and CDR2 are MGHRA and YSYEKL. There are 15 residues in the CDR3. CDR3 sequence: CASSFRTGLNAEAFF. CDR3 bases: TGCGCCAGCAGCTTCCGGACAGGGTTGAACGCTGAAGCTTTCTTT.